Presented here are 6 T cell receptor beta chains from one specimen sequenced in a study of CD8 T cells in Susac syndrome. Random hexamers served to reverse transcribe roughly 0.5 to 1 ug RNA. TCRdb re-called the immunoSEQ multiplex PCR reads through MiXCR, storing one row per CDR3 protein. This table holds about 180,000 distinct CDR3 sequences, 85% to 95% found once. Specimen: CD4+ T cells from PBMCs. These receptors were obtained from a human donor with Susac syndrome.

The chain employs TRBV6-5 and TRBJ1-2, with D possibly matching TRBD1 (5 bases). V lost 5 bases to trimming and J lost 6 bases, with 16 bases between them. Germline V gives CDR1 MNHEY, CDR2 SVGAGI. The CDR3 length is 14 residues. CDR3 residues: CASSRMGGVDGYTF. The CDR3, as DNA: TGTGCCAGCAGTCGGATGGGGGGTGTTGATGGCTACACCTTC.

The V and J genes are TRBV7-8 and TRBJ2-7, with 7 bases fitting TRBD2. V lost 5 bases and J lost 6; bases outside the gene matches: 10. CDR1 SGHVS and CDR2 FQNEAQ come from the germline V gene. The CDR3 is 14 residues long. DNA for the CDR3: TGTGCCAGCAGCCCCAATAGACTAGCAGGCGAGCAGTACTTC. Encoded protein: CASSPNRLAGEQYF.

In DNA form, the CDR3 reads TGCAGTGCTAGACAGGGACGAGGAGGGGAGCTGTTTTTT. Amino acids: CSARQGRGGELFF. The chain joins TRBV20-1 to TRBJ2-2; D tentatively fits TRBD1 or TRBD2 (5 bases each). The CDR3 sequence is 13 residues long. The V end was cut by 2 bases, the J end by 8 bases, with 12 bases between. Germline V gene sequence: CDR1 DFQATT, CDR2 SNEGSKA (reference sequence).

The sample holds a few counts of this clonotype. The rearrangement uses TRBV27 and TRBJ2-7; D possibly corresponds to TRBD1 (5 bases). Deletions cut 5 bases from V and 4 bases from J, with 12 bases between. The germline CDR1 and CDR2 sequences are MNHEY and SMNVEV (reference sequence). The CDR3 is 13 residues long. CDR3 in DNA: TGTGCCAGCAGTGAAAGGGGATCGTACGAGCAGTACTTC. Protein sequence: CASSERGSYEQYF.

J is TRBJ1-2 and V is TRBV29-1, with a weak D call TRBD1 (6 bases). CDR1 and CDR2 from the germline V gene are SQVTM and ANQGSEA. CDR3 size: 15 residues. V was trimmed by 4 bases and J by 4 bases, leaving 19 bases between them. In nucleotides, the CDR3 is TGCAGCGTTGTGGCGGAGGGCAGGGGAACCTATGGCTACACCTTC. It is translated as CSVVAEGRGTYGYTF.

Here the CDR3 DNA reads TGTGCCAGCAGCCCCGGGCTAGTGACGGCCGAGCAGTACTTC. This encodes CASSPGLVTAEQYF. The chain employs TRBV12-3 or TRBV12-4 and TRBJ2-7; D gene ambiguous. This CDR3 spans 14 amino acids. Trimming shortened V by 6 bases and J by 6 bases, and 18 bases separated the two germline ends.